This T cell receptor (beta chain) is from a study of patients and donors after allogeneic stem cell transplantation. Each CDR3 protein gets one entry after TCRdb re-called the RT-PCR reads with MiXCR. The repertoire consists of approximately 210,000 distinct CDR3 sequences, with about 40% occurring once and the leading ten covering about 35%. This clonotype occurred once. This CDR3 is 17 amino acids long. From germline, CDR1 is LNHDA and CDR2 SQIVND (reference sequence). V shed 7 bases and J shed 2 bases, with 23 bases lying between them. This sequence was found in a human donor who was either an allogeneic HSCT recipient or a stem cell or donor lymphocyte infusion donor (not recorded which). It is not recorded whose cells these are; they may come from a transplant donor. The rearrangement uses TRBV19 and TRBJ1-1; maybe TRBD1 (6 bases). Source material: blood, either unsorted or a sorted T cell fraction (not recorded which). The CDR3 DNA is TGTGCCAGTACCGAGTATAGCCGGGGGGCGCATAACACTGAAGCTTTCTTT. Amino acid sequence: CASTEYSRGAHNTEAFF.